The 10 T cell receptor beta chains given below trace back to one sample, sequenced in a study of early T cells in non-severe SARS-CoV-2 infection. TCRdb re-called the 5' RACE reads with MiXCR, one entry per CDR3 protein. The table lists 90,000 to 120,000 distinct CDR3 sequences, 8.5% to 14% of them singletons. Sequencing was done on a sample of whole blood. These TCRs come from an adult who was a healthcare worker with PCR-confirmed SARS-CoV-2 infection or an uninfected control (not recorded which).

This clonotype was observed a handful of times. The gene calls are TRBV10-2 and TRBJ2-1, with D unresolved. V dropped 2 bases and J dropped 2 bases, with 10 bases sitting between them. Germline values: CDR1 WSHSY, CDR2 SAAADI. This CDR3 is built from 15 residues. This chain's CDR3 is CASSENSPPYNEQFF. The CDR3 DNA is TGCGCCAGCAGTGAGAACAGCCCACCCTACAATGAGCAGTTCTTC.

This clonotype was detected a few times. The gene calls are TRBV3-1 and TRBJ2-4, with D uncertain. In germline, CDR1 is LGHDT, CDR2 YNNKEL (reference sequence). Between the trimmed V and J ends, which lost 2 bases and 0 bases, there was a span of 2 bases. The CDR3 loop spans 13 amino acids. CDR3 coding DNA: TGTGCCAGCAGCCAAACAGCCAAAAACATTCAGTACTTC. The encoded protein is CASSQTAKNIQYF.

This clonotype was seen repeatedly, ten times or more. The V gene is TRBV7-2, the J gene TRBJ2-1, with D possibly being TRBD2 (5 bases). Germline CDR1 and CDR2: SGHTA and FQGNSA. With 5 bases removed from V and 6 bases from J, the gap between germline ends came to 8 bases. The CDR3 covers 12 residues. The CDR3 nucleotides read TGTGCCAGCAGCCTGGAGGCCAATGAGCAGTTCTTC. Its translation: CASSLEANEQFF. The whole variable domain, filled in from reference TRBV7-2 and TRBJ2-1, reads GAGVSQSPSNKVTEKGKDVELRCDPISGHTALYWYRQSLGQGLEFLIYFQGNSAPDKSGLPSDRFSAERTGGSVSTLTIQRTQQEDSAVYLCASSLEANEQFFGPGTRLTVL.

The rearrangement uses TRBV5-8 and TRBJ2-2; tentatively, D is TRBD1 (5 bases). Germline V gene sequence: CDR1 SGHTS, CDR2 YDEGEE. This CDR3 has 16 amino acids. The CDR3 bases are TGTGTCCCCATAGACAGACAGACAGACAACACCGGGGAGCTGTTTTTT. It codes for CVPIDRQTDNTGELFF.

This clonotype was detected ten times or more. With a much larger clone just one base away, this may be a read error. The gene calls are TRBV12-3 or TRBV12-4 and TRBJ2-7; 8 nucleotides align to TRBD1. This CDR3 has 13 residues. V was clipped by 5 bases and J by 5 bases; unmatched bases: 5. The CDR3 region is CASSAGQGHEQYF. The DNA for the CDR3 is TGTGCCAGCAGTGCCGGACAGGGCCACGAGCAGTACTTC.

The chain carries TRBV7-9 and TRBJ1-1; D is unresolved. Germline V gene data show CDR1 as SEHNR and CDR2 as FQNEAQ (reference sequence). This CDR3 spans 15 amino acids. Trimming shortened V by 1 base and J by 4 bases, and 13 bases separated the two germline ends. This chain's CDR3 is CASSLVKNRVTEAFF. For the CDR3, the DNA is TGTGCCAGCAGCTTAGTTAAGAACCGGGTCACTGAAGCTTTCTTT.

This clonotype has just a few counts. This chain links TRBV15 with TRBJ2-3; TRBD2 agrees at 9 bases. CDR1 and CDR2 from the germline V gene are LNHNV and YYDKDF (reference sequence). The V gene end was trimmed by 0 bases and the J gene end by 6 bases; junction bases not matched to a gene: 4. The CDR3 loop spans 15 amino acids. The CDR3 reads CATSREGLATDTQYF. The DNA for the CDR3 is TGTGCCACCAGCAGAGAGGGACTAGCAACGGATACGCAGTATTTT.

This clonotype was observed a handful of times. The CDR3 loop reads CASSPPARQHGYTF. The CDR3 region has the DNA TGTGCCAGCTCACCCCCCGCCAGACAGCATGGCTACACCTTC. The J gene is TRBJ1-2, the V gene TRBV18, with D possibly matching TRBD1 (5 bases). The germline gives CDR1 KGHSH, CDR2 LQKENI. The CDR3 extends over 14 amino acids. Trimming cost V 3 bases and J 6 bases, with 14 bases left between them. The entire variable domain, with the rest obtained from reference TRBV18 and TRBJ1-2, is as follows: NAGVMQNPRHLVRRRGQEARLRCSPMKGHSHVYWYRQLPEEGLKFMVYLQKENIIDESGMPKERFSAEFPKEGPSILRIQQVVRGDSAAYFCASSPPARQHGYTFGSGTRLTVV.

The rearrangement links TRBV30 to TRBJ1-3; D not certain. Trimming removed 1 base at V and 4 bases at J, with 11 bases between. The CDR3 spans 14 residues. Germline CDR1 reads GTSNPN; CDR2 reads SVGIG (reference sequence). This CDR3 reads CAWSATVNGNTIYF. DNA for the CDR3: TGTGCCTGGAGTGCGACCGTCAACGGAAACACCATATATTTT.

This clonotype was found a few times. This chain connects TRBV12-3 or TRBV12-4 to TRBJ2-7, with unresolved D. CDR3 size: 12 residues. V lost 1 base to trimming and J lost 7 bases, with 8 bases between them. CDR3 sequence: CASSLGSQEQYF. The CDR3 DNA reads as TGTGCCAGCAGTTTAGGAAGTCAGGAGCAGTACTTC.